This is a list of T cell receptor beta chains from one sample in a study of T cells after yellow fever vaccination. One entry per CDR3 protein results from TCRdb running MiXCR on the 5' RACE reads. Of around 250,000 distinct CDR3 sequences listed, about 7% are singletons. The source was CD4+ T cells sorted from PBMCs, collected 15 days after the yellow fever booster vaccination. The receptors were gathered from a man aged 30-40 years who received the YFV17D yellow fever vaccine. The CDR3 runs from the conserved cysteine through the conserved F or W. D genes are given only for firm matches. Size is stated for part of the rows, as once, few or many counts, or as a class when the clone is expanded.

V gene: TRBV7-2; J gene: TRBJ2-7; D gene: -; clone size: few; CDR3 protein: CASSLADTSSYEQYF; CDR3 DNA: TGTGCCAGCAGCTTAGCGGACACGAGCTCCTACGAGCAGTACTTC
V gene: TRBV7-2; J gene: TRBJ2-7; D gene: TRBD2; clone size: many; CDR3 protein: CASSTSGSRYEQYF; CDR3 DNA: TGTGCCAGCAGCACTAGCGGGAGTAGGTACGAGCAGTACTTC
V gene: TRBV29-1; J gene: TRBJ1-5; D gene: TRBD1; clone size: -; CDR3 protein: CSVGTEYNQPQHF; CDR3 DNA: TGCAGCGTCGGGACAGAGTACAATCAGCCCCAGCATTTT
V gene: TRBV2; J gene: TRBJ1-5; D gene: -; clone size: few; CDR3 protein: CASKEGTGGGNQPQHF; CDR3 DNA: TGTGCCAGCAAGGAAGGGACTGGCGGGGGCAATCAGCCCCAGCATTTT
V gene: TRBV5-1; J gene: TRBJ2-3; D gene: TRBD1; clone size: many; CDR3 protein: CASSPGQATDTQYF; CDR3 DNA: TGCGCCAGCAGCCCCGGACAGGCCACAGATACGCAGTATTTT
V gene: TRBV12-3/TRBV12-4; J gene: TRBJ2-6; D gene: -; clone size: many; CDR3 protein: CASSRLVSGANVLTF; CDR3 DNA: TGTGCCAGCAGTCGTTTGGTTTCTGGGGCCAACGTCCTGACTTTC
V gene: TRBV20-1; J gene: TRBJ2-5; D gene: TRBD1; clone size: many; CDR3 protein: CSAGQGARETQYF; CDR3 DNA: TGCAGTGCTGGACAGGGGGCGAGGGAGACCCAGTACTTC
V gene: TRBV5-1; J gene: TRBJ2-5; D gene: TRBD2; clone size: -; CDR3 protein: CASSPRVSGSSETQYF; CDR3 DNA: TGCGCCAGCAGCCCGCGGGTTAGCGGGAGTTCGGAGACCCAGTACTTC
V gene: TRBV7-9; J gene: TRBJ2-3; D gene: -; clone size: many; CDR3 protein: CASSPGTSDTQYF; CDR3 DNA: TGTGCCAGCAGCCCCGGGACCTCGGATACGCAGTATTTT
V gene: TRBV20-1; J gene: TRBJ2-2; D gene: TRBD1; clone size: many; CDR3 protein: CSARESEGQGAGELFF; CDR3 DNA: TGCAGTGCTAGAGAATCGGAAGGACAGGGCGCCGGGGAGCTGTTTTTT
V gene: TRBV4-2; J gene: TRBJ1-4; D gene: -; clone size: -; CDR3 protein: CASSQDFSGATNEKLFF; CDR3 DNA: TGTGCCAGCAGCCAAGATTTTTCGGGAGCAACTAATGAAAAACTGTTTTTT
V gene: TRBV27; J gene: TRBJ2-7; D gene: TRBD2; clone size: few; CDR3 protein: CASSLKREYEQYF; CDR3 DNA: TGTGCCAGCAGTTTAAAGCGGGAGTACGAGCAGTACTTC
V gene: TRBV20-1; J gene: TRBJ2-6; D gene: TRBD1; clone size: -; CDR3 protein: CSARRSGQVFSGANVLTF; CDR3 DNA: TGCAGTGCTAGGCGGTCCGGACAGGTATTCTCTGGGGCCAACGTCCTGACTTTC
V gene: TRBV21-1; J gene: TRBJ1-2; D gene: -; clone size: few; CDR3 protein: CASGLLGEYGYTF; CDR3 DNA: TGTGCCAGCGGCTTACTCGGGGAGTATGGCTACACCTTC
V gene: TRBV6-2/TRBV6-3; J gene: TRBJ2-7; D gene: -; clone size: -; CDR3 protein: CASNQGRFYEQYF; CDR3 DNA: TGTGCCAGCAATCAGGGGCGTTTCTACGAGCAGTACTTC
V gene: TRBV7-2; J gene: TRBJ2-1; D gene: TRBD2; clone size: few; CDR3 protein: CASRNGTSGRAEFF; CDR3 DNA: TGTGCCAGCAGGAATGGGACTAGCGGGAGGGCGGAGTTCTTC
V gene: TRBV7-8; J gene: TRBJ2-1; D gene: TRBD1; clone size: few; CDR3 protein: CASSLRQGSYNEQFF; CDR3 DNA: TGTGCCAGCAGCTTACGACAGGGGTCCTACAATGAGCAGTTCTTC
V gene: TRBV7-2; J gene: TRBJ2-5; D gene: -; clone size: few; CDR3 protein: CASSPRAAETQYF; CDR3 DNA: TGTGCCAGCAGCCCCCGAGCCGCCGAGACCCAGTACTTC
V gene: TRBV28; J gene: TRBJ2-3; D gene: -; clone size: few; CDR3 protein: CASTSAGPPRDTQYF; CDR3 DNA: TGTGCCAGCACGTCCGCAGGGCCTCCAAGAGATACGCAGTATTTT
V gene: TRBV14; J gene: TRBJ2-4; D gene: -; clone size: -; CDR3 protein: CASSPNMGPIQYF; CDR3 DNA: TGTGCCAGCAGCCCGAATATGGGGCCCATTCAGTACTTC
V gene: TRBV6-5; J gene: TRBJ1-2; D gene: TRBD1; clone size: many; CDR3 protein: CASSYSKGANYGYTF; CDR3 DNA: TGTGCCAGCAGTTACTCGAAGGGGGCCAACTATGGCTACACCTTC
V gene: TRBV7-2; J gene: TRBJ1-4; D gene: -; clone size: few; CDR3 protein: CASSTLTATNEKLFF; CDR3 DNA: TGTGCCAGCAGCACCCTAACGGCAACTAATGAAAAACTGTTTTTT
V gene: TRBV12-3/TRBV12-4; J gene: TRBJ1-2; D gene: TRBD1; clone size: -; CDR3 protein: CASSPRTGRGGYTF; CDR3 DNA: TGTGCCAGCAGTCCCCGGACAGGTCGGGGTGGCTACACCTTC
V gene: TRBV5-4; J gene: TRBJ2-7; D gene: TRBD1; clone size: few; CDR3 protein: CASSLGGQGGEQYF; CDR3 DNA: TGTGCCAGCAGCTTGGGGGGACAGGGGGGCGAGCAGTACTTC
V gene: TRBV28; J gene: TRBJ2-7; D gene: -; clone size: many; CDR3 protein: CATFRDTAYEQYF; CDR3 DNA: TGTGCCACCTTCCGGGACACTGCCTACGAGCAGTACTTC
V gene: TRBV5-4; J gene: TRBJ2-7; D gene: -; clone size: -; CDR3 protein: CASKKEGNYEQYF; CDR3 DNA: TGTGCCAGCAAAAAGGAGGGAAACTACGAGCAGTACTTC
V gene: TRBV20-1; J gene: TRBJ2-3; D gene: TRBD1; clone size: many; CDR3 protein: CSARDGQGASTDTQYF; CDR3 DNA: TGCAGTGCTAGAGATGGGCAGGGGGCTTCGACAGATACGCAGTATTTT
V gene: TRBV15; J gene: TRBJ1-1; D gene: -; clone size: few; CDR3 protein: CATSNWGGVAEAFF; CDR3 DNA: TGTGCCACCAGCAACTGGGGGGGTGTCGCTGAAGCTTTCTTT
V gene: TRBV30; J gene: TRBJ1-2; D gene: -; clone size: -; CDR3 protein: CAWDNVYGYTF; CDR3 DNA: TGTGCCTGGGACAACGTCTATGGCTACACCTTC
V gene: TRBV18; J gene: TRBJ2-1; D gene: TRBD2; clone size: once; CDR3 protein: CASSETSGTYGEQFF; CDR3 DNA: TGTGCCAGCTCAGAGACTAGCGGGACATATGGTGAGCAGTTCTTC
V gene: TRBV7-9; J gene: TRBJ2-1; D gene: -; clone size: few; CDR3 protein: CASSFGAYGNEQFF; CDR3 DNA: TGTGCCAGCAGCTTTGGGGCCTACGGGAATGAGCAGTTCTTC
V gene: TRBV6-5; J gene: TRBJ2-7; D gene: -; clone size: few; CDR3 protein: CASSYHSRTASYEQYF; CDR3 DNA: TGTGCCAGCAGTTACCATTCTAGGACAGCCTCCTACGAGCAGTACTTC
V gene: TRBV20-1; J gene: TRBJ2-5; D gene: TRBD2; clone size: few; CDR3 protein: CSAGRGVQETQYF; CDR3 DNA: TGCAGTGCTGGGCGGGGGGTCCAAGAGACCCAGTACTTC
V gene: TRBV7-8; J gene: TRBJ2-7; D gene: TRBD2; clone size: few; CDR3 protein: CASSSEREVSYEQYF; CDR3 DNA: TGTGCCAGCAGCTCCGAGCGGGAGGTCTCCTACGAGCAGTACTTC
V gene: TRBV5-5; J gene: TRBJ2-7; D gene: TRBD2; clone size: -; CDR3 protein: CASSLKASGSYEQYF; CDR3 DNA: TGTGCCAGCAGCTTGAAGGCTAGCGGGTCCTACGAGCAGTACTTC
V gene: TRBV7-8; J gene: TRBJ1-1; D gene: -; clone size: -; CDR3 protein: CASSLARQGKTEAFF; CDR3 DNA: TGTGCCAGCAGCTTAGCCCGACAAGGCAAGACTGAAGCTTTCTTT
V gene: TRBV2; J gene: TRBJ2-2; D gene: -; clone size: -; CDR3 protein: CASRDTGELFF; CDR3 DNA: TGTGCCAGCAGAGACACCGGGGAGCTGTTTTTT
V gene: TRBV30; J gene: TRBJ2-1; D gene: -; clone size: -; CDR3 protein: CAWTLGAPSDEQFF; CDR3 DNA: TGTGCCTGGACCCTGGGGGCCCCCAGCGATGAGCAGTTCTTC
V gene: TRBV7-2; J gene: TRBJ2-5; D gene: -; clone size: -; CDR3 protein: CASSLARGWQETQYF; CDR3 DNA: TGTGCCAGCAGCTTAGCGCGGGGTTGGCAAGAGACCCAGTACTTC
V gene: TRBV7-2; J gene: TRBJ2-4; D gene: -; clone size: -; CDR3 protein: CASIPRSHNPDIQYF; CDR3 DNA: TGTGCCAGCATCCCAAGATCCCACAACCCGGACATTCAGTACTTC
V gene: TRBV28; J gene: TRBJ2-7; D gene: -; clone size: many; CDR3 protein: CASSQPRGVRDEQYF; CDR3 DNA: TGTGCCAGCAGTCAACCGCGGGGCGTCCGTGACGAGCAGTACTTC
V gene: TRBV19; J gene: TRBJ2-3; D gene: TRBD1; clone size: few; CDR3 protein: CASSTRAGGASDTQYF; CDR3 DNA: TGTGCCAGTAGTACGAGGGCAGGGGGCGCATCAGATACGCAGTATTTT
V gene: TRBV20-1; J gene: TRBJ2-2; D gene: TRBD1; clone size: many; CDR3 protein: CSTPGQGPGELFF; CDR3 DNA: TGCAGTACTCCGGGACAGGGGCCCGGGGAGCTGTTTTTT
V gene: TRBV2; J gene: TRBJ2-1; D gene: -; clone size: few; CDR3 protein: CASSVEGMNEQFF; CDR3 DNA: TGTGCCAGCAGTGTGGAGGGGATGAATGAGCAGTTCTTC
V gene: TRBV19; J gene: TRBJ1-2; D gene: -; clone size: few; CDR3 protein: CASSIGRRYGYTF; CDR3 DNA: TGTGCCAGTAGTATTGGTCGGCGCTATGGCTACACCTTC
V gene: TRBV7-9; J gene: TRBJ2-3; D gene: -; clone size: many; CDR3 protein: CASSAGHLSTDTQYF; CDR3 DNA: TGTGCCAGCAGCGCCGGACACCTAAGCACAGATACGCAGTATTTT
V gene: TRBV12-3/TRBV12-4; J gene: TRBJ2-7; D gene: TRBD1; clone size: many; CDR3 protein: CASSLGQGDYEQYF; CDR3 DNA: TGTGCCAGCAGTTTAGGACAGGGAGACTACGAGCAGTACTTC
V gene: TRBV5-6; J gene: TRBJ2-3; D gene: -; clone size: few; CDR3 protein: CASSFVTDTQYF; CDR3 DNA: TGTGCCAGCAGTTTCGTCACAGATACGCAGTATTTT
V gene: TRBV20-1; J gene: TRBJ1-2; D gene: -; clone size: -; CDR3 protein: CSARLGMTYGYTF; CDR3 DNA: TGCAGTGCTAGACTGGGGATGACCTATGGCTACACCTTC
V gene: TRBV5-1; J gene: TRBJ2-7; D gene: TRBD2; clone size: many; CDR3 protein: CASSFETSGIGRYEQYF; CDR3 DNA: TGCGCCAGCAGCTTCGAGACTAGCGGGATTGGTCGTTACGAGCAGTACTTC
V gene: TRBV12-3/TRBV12-4; J gene: TRBJ1-2; D gene: -; clone size: -; CDR3 protein: CASSSAPGAQDYGYTF; CDR3 DNA: TGTGCCAGCAGTTCCGCTCCGGGGGCGCAGGACTATGGCTACACCTTC
V gene: TRBV29-1; J gene: TRBJ2-5; D gene: TRBD2; clone size: few; CDR3 protein: CSVERLAGSGETQYF; CDR3 DNA: TGCAGCGTTGAGAGACTAGCGGGATCCGGCGAGACCCAGTACTTC